The 27 T cell receptor beta chains presented below share a single source sample, sequenced in a study of cytomegalovirus exposure and HLA in healthy donors. PCR employed 60 Vbeta and 13 Jbeta primers. This table comes from immunoSEQ multiplex PCR, and its TCRdb copy is limited to in-frame clones, with some not included. The data hold some 97,000 clones, with 75% observed a single time. Sequenced input: PBMCs. These receptors were taken from a male donor in good health and CMV-seropositive.

This clone occurred once. Here the CDR3 DNA reads TGCGCCAGCAGCCACTTGGGTGGAGGTGGGAACACTGAAGCTTTCTTT. It yields the protein CASSHLGGGGNTEAFF. This chain joins TRBV4-3 and TRBJ1-1, with D hard to call. Trimming left V 3 bases short and J 1 base short, with 15 bases between. This CDR3 spans 16 amino acids. Looked up from germline, CDR1 is LGHNA and CDR2 is YSLEER.

In regard to this clone: The junction shows a germline mismatch at one end, possibly a read error. The genes are TRBV29-1 and TRBJ2-5, with 8 bases matching TRBD2. Per germline, CDR1 SQVTM and CDR2 ANQGSEA. The CDR3 extends over 13 amino acids. CDR3 residues: CSVATSGEEAQYF. The CDR3 DNA is TGCAGCGTTGCAACTAGCGGCGAAGAGGCCCAATACTTC.

This rearrangement joins TRBV28 to TRBJ2-1; 7 bases are a match to TRBD1. The CDR3 is 12 amino acids. From germline, CDR1 is MDHEN and CDR2 SYDVKM. The ends lost 7 bases at V and 7 bases at J; junction bases unmatched: 4. CDR3 sequence: CASKRQGNEQFF. The CDR3 bases are TGTGCCAGCAAAAGACAGGGAAATGAGCAGTTCTTC.

The chain links TRBV5-1 to TRBJ2-5; possible D gene TRBD2, 6 bases. This CDR3 contains 16 residues. Germline lookup yields CDR1 SGHRS and CDR2 YFSETQ. Trimming left V 4 bases short and J 1 base short, with 17 bases between. CDR3 nucleotide sequence: TGCGCCAGCAGCCCGACCTCGGGACTGGGCCAAGAGACCCAGTACTTC. Amino acid sequence: CASSPTSGLGQETQYF.

This sequence joins TRBV14 and TRBJ1-2; the D gene is possibly TRBD1 (5 bases). The CDR3 contains 14 residues. Trimming pared 0 bases from V and 8 bases from J, leaving 13 bases between. Germline CDR1 is SGHDN and CDR2 is FVKESK. CDR3 in amino acids: CASSQDVDSRGYTF. CDR3 DNA sequence: TGTGCCAGCAGCCAAGATGTTGACAGCCGGGGCTACACCTTC.

V and J are TRBV7-8 and TRBJ1-2; D gene ambiguous. The CDR3 runs 14 residues. Germline V gives CDR1 SGHVS, CDR2 FQNEAQ. V shed 1 base and J shed 2 bases, with 8 bases lying between them. CDR3 DNA sequence: TGTGCCAGCAGCTTAGGAACGGGAAACTATGGCTACACCTTC. This encodes CASSLGTGNYGYTF. Full variable domain (missing parts from reference TRBV7-8 and TRBJ1-2): GAGVSQSPRYKVAKRGQDVALRCDPISGHVSLFWYQQALGQGPEFLTYFQNEAQLDKSGLPSDRFFAERPEGSVSTLKIQRTQQEDSAVYLCASSLGTGNYGYTFGSGTRLTVV.

This sequence joins TRBV14 and TRBJ1-1; D is unresolved. The V gene's germline CDR1 is SGHDN and CDR2 FVKESK. The V end lost 0 bases, the J end lost 4 bases, and 9 bases lay between the germline ends. The CDR3 sequence is 14 residues long. The CDR3 protein is CASSQELSGTEAFF. CDR3 nucleotide sequence: TGTGCCAGCAGCCAAGAATTGTCGGGCACTGAAGCTTTCTTT.

This chain links TRBV9 with TRBJ2-2, with D tentatively TRBD2 (5 bases). There are 15 residues in the CDR3. From germline, CDR1 is SGDLS and CDR2 YYNGEE. Trimming removed 0 bases from V and 0 bases from J, with 6 bases in between. CDR3 in DNA: TGTGCCAGCAGCGTAGCGGGATCGAACACCGGGGAGCTGTTTTTT. Amino acid sequence: CASSVAGSNTGELFF.

This clone has only one observation. The chain recombines TRBV15 with TRBJ2-5; 10 bases match TRBD1. This CDR3 is 17 amino acids long. Germline-derived CDR1 and CDR2 are LNHNV and YYDKDF (reference sequence). The V and J ends lost 3 bases and 1 base, in that order; junction bases with no gene match: 8. This CDR3 reads CATSSSGQGVPQETQYF. In DNA form, the CDR3 reads TGTGCCACCAGCAGCAGCGGACAGGGGGTCCCCCAAGAGACCCAGTACTTC. The full variable domain, rest sourced from reference TRBV15 and TRBJ2-5, is DAMVIQNPRYQVTQFGKPVTLSCSQTLNHNVMYWYQQKSSQAPKLLFHYYDKDFNNEADTPDNFQSRRPNTSFCFLDIRSPGLGDTAMYLCATSSSGQGVPQETQYFGPGTRLLVL.

This clone was recorded a few times. The V and J genes are TRBV11-3 and TRBJ1-3, with D uncertain. The germline V gene encodes CDR1 SGHNT and CDR2 YENEEA. The CDR3 is 17 amino acids. Trimming shortened V by 2 bases and J by 0 bases, and 14 bases separated the two germline ends. CDR3 loop: CASSLTGGSHSGNTIYF. As DNA, the CDR3 is TGTGCCAGCAGCTTAACGGGAGGTTCACACTCTGGAAACACCATATATTTT.

This chain connects TRBV7-2 to TRBJ2-3; D is unresolved. Trimming stripped 1 base from V and 0 bases from J, with 5 bases between. The CDR3 sequence is 14 residues long. Germline V gene sequence: CDR1 SGHTA, CDR2 FQGNSA. The CDR3 sequence: CASSLGSSTDTQYF. The CDR3 coding sequence is TGTGCCAGCAGCTTAGGTTCAAGCACAGATACGCAGTATTTT.

The chain has TRBV27 and TRBJ2-3, with TRBD2 matching over 8 bases. Losses at the gene ends were 7 bases for V and 5 bases for J; bases not matched to a gene: 14. The length of the CDR3 is 16 residues. Germline-derived CDR1 and CDR2 are MNHEY and SMNVEV (reference sequence). Written as DNA, the CDR3 is TGTGCCAGCATTTCGGGGGGGCCGGGGTCCGTAGATACGCAGTATTTT. This codes for CASISGGPGSVDTQYF.

The V and J genes are TRBV2 and TRBJ1-1; TRBD1 matches at 9 bases. Looked up from germline, CDR1 is SNHLY and CDR2 is FYNNEI. V gave up 7 bases and J gave up 4 bases; unmatched junction bases: 7. The CDR3 loop spans 14 amino acids. The CDR3 DNA reads TGTGCCAGCACAGAGGGACAGGGAAGCACTGAAGCTTTCTTT. It codes for CASTEGQGSTEAFF. Drawing the rest from reference TRBV2 and TRBJ1-1, the complete variable domain is EPEVTQTPSHQVTQMGQEVILRCVPISNHLYFYWYRQILGQKVEFLVSFYNNEISEKSEIFDDQFSVERPDGSNFTLKIRSTKLEDSAMYFCASTEGQGSTEAFFGQGTRLTVV.

The V gene is TRBV5-1, the J gene TRBJ2-5, with D maybe TRBD2 (5 bases). Germline-derived CDR1 and CDR2 are SGHRS and YFSETQ. The CDR3 runs to 12 residues. The V end lost 0 bases, the J end lost 5 bases, and 5 bases lay between the germline ends. The DNA of the CDR3 is TGCGCCAGCAGCTTGGCGGGGGAGACCCAGTACTTC. This sequence encodes CASSLAGETQYF.

This clone was picked up one time. The chain uses TRBV29-1 and TRBJ1-3; D might be TRBD1 (6 bases). This CDR3 has 13 amino acids. Germline CDR1 is SQVTM and CDR2 is ANQGSEA. Trimming stripped 6 bases from V and 2 bases from J, with 11 bases between. CDR3 in amino acids: CSVGGGAGNTIYF. The CDR3 DNA sequence: TGCAGCGTGGGAGGGGGGGCTGGAAACACCATATATTTT.

The table lists this clone with a few counts. The chain uses TRBV4-3 and TRBJ1-2; no reliable D call. This CDR3 has 14 amino acids. V was trimmed by 4 bases and J by 4 bases, leaving 13 bases between them. CDR1 and CDR2 from the germline V gene are LGHNA and YSLEER. The CDR3 loop reads CASSRDNSGYGYTF. DNA for the CDR3: TGCGCCAGCAGCCGAGACAACTCTGGCTATGGCTACACCTTC.

The chain is built from TRBV2 and TRBJ2-7, with D maybe TRBD1 (5 bases). Germline assignment: CDR1 SNHLY and CDR2 FYNNEI. V was clipped by 0 bases and J by 3 bases, with 12 bases between them. The CDR3 loop spans 15 amino acids. The CDR3 loop reads CASSEAVAQGYEQYF. CDR3 nucleotides: TGTGCCAGCAGTGAAGCGGTGGCTCAGGGCTACGAGCAGTACTTC. Combining the CDR3 with reference TRBV2 and TRBJ2-7 gives the whole variable domain EPEVTQTPSHQVTQMGQEVILRCVPISNHLYFYWYRQILGQKVEFLVSFYNNEISEKSEIFDDQFSVERPDGSNFTLKIRSTKLEDSAMYFCASSEAVAQGYEQYFGPGTRLTVT.

The V and J genes are TRBV2 and TRBJ2-1; no reliable D call. CDR3 length equals 13 residues. With 4 bases removed from V and 9 bases from J, the gap between germline ends came to 13 bases. Germline V CDR1 and CDR2: SNHLY, FYNNEI. The CDR3: CASSVNEIPEQFF. The DNA of the CDR3 is TGTGCCAGCAGTGTCAACGAGATTCCTGAGCAGTTCTTC.

The V and J genes are TRBV9 and TRBJ2-7; 10 nucleotides line up with TRBD2. CDR1 is SGDLS, CDR2 YYNGEE, per germline. The CDR3 totals 14 residues. Germline trimming cut 4 bases from V and 11 bases from J; bases unmatched to any gene: 12. The CDR3 DNA reads TGTGCCAGCAGCTCTCAACCGACTAGCGGGCCGGAGTACTTC. Its translation is CASSSQPTSGPEYF. Looking up the rest from reference TRBV9 and TRBJ2-7 gives the full variable domain: DSGVTQTPKHLITATGQRVTLRCSPRSGDLSVYWYQQSLDQGLQFLIQYYNGEERAKGNILERFSAQQFPDLHSELNLSSLELGDSALYFCASSSQPTSGPEYFGPGTRLTVT.

The V call is TRBV10-3, the J call TRBJ2-2; 13 bases line up with TRBD2. This CDR3 comprises 18 residues. Germline V gives CDR1 ENHRY, CDR2 SYGVKD. V dropped 5 bases and J dropped 0; count of bases not matched to a gene: 6. CDR3 region: CAISHGTSGAANTGELFF. DNA of the CDR3: TGTGCCATCAGTCACGGGACTAGCGGGGCCGCGAACACCGGGGAGCTGTTTTTT.

This chain joins TRBV4-3 and TRBJ2-4; 8 nucleotides agree with TRBD2. The germline gives CDR1 LGHNA, CDR2 YSLEER. This CDR3 region has 17 residues. Trimming took 1 base from V and 0 from J; bases not matched to a gene: 5. The CDR3 nucleotides read TGCGCCAGCAGCCAAGTTTTTAGCGGGGTAGCCAAAAACATTCAGTACTTC. Translating it yields CASSQVFSGVAKNIQYF.

This clone turned up a few times. The rearrangement joins TRBV18 to TRBJ2-7, with TRBD1 identical over 7 bases. The ends lost 5 bases at V and 0 bases at J; junction bases unmatched: 4. The CDR3 is 14 amino acids. Germline CDR1 is KGHSH and CDR2 is LQKENI. In nucleotides, the CDR3 is TGTGCCAGCTCAACCGGGACAGCCTCCTACGAGCAGTACTTC. This encodes CASSTGTASYEQYF.

This rearrangement joins TRBV6-5 to TRBJ2-7; unclear D gene. CDR1 and CDR2 from the germline V gene are MNHEY and SVGAGI. V was trimmed by 0 bases and J by 0 bases, leaving 9 bases between them. This CDR3 has 15 residues. The CDR3 protein is CASSYSGWASYEQYF. The DNA of the CDR3 is TGTGCCAGCAGTTACTCTGGGTGGGCCTCCTACGAGCAGTACTTC.

This chain joins TRBV6-6 and TRBJ2-7, with 10 bases lining up with TRBD1. The germline gives CDR1 MNHNY, CDR2 SVGAGI (reference sequence). With 5 bases clipped from V and 6 bases from J, the junction kept 4 bases outside the gene matches. The CDR3 length is 13 residues. For the CDR3, the DNA is TGTGCCAGCAGTGTGGGACAGGGGTCCGAGCAGTACTTC. This gives the protein CASSVGQGSEQYF.

The chain is built from TRBV25-1 and TRBJ2-4, with a tentative D call TRBD2 (6 bases). This CDR3 spans 16 amino acids. V was shortened by 3 bases and J by 6 bases, with 18 bases between the two germline ends. CDR1 is MGHDK and CDR2 is SYGVNS in the germline V gene. The CDR3 reads CASSDWGVGGGNIQYF. DNA of the CDR3: TGTGCCAGCAGTGATTGGGGGGTTGGTGGCGGAAACATTCAGTACTTC.

The chain couples TRBV28 to TRBJ1-4; a possible D gene is TRBD1 (5 bases). The CDR3 consists of 17 residues. Germline CDR1 MDHEN, CDR2 SYDVKM. V lost 7 bases, J lost 2 bases, and 20 bases lay in between. The CDR3 region has the DNA TGTGCCAGCATCGGGGGGGAGGGCGCTTGGACTAATGAAAAACTGTTTTTT. Translated: CASIGGEGAWTNEKLFF.

The V and J genes are TRBV6-5 and TRBJ2-7, with TRBD1 matching over 8 bases. Per germline, CDR1 MNHEY and CDR2 SVGAGI. Losses at the gene ends were 6 bases for V and 3 bases for J; bases not matched to a gene: 1. CDR3 length: 12 residues. CDR3 residues: CASSTGGYEQYF. The CDR3 DNA follows: TGTGCCAGCAGCACAGGGGGCTACGAGCAGTACTTC.